The source of this TCR beta chain is a study of response to subunit inactivated influenza vaccine. General study results and limits: Authors suggested each seasonal influenza vaccination recruits few new T cells.

This clonotype was counted ten times or more. The antigen remains undetermined. Germline CDR1 is SGHTA and CDR2 is FQGNSA. V lost 4 bases and J lost 6; bases outside the gene matches: 7. The CDR3 loop spans 17 amino acids. MiXCR, run by TCRdb on the RT-PCR reads, gives a single entry per CDR3 protein. Here the sample spans approximately 480,000 distinct CDR3 sequences, 10% to 11% being singletons. J is TRBJ2-1 and V is TRBV7-2; TRBD2 matches 15 bases. This receptor was identified in a man between 45 and 60 years old who received an inactivated influenza vaccine. Material: PBMCs from blood, obtained 40 to 50 days after vaccination. The DNA of the CDR3 is TGTGCCAGCAGCTCATTCATGGGACTAGCGGGAGGCAATGAGCAGTTCTTC. Translation: CASSSFMGLAGGNEQFF.